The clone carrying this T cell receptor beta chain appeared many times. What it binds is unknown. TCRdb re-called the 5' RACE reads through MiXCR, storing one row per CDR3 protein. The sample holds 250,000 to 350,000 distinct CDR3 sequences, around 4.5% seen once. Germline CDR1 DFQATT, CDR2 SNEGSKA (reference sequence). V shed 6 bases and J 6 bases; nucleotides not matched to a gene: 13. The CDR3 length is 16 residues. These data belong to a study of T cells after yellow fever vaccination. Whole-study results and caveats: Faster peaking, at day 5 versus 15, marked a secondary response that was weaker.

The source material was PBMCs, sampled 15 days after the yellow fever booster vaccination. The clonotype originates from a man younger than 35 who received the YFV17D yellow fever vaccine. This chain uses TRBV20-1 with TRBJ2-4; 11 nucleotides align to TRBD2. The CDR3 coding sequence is TGCAGTGCAGGGCGAGGTAGCGGGGGGGCTGGAAACATTCAGTACTTC. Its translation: CSAGRGSGGAGNIQYF.